This TCR beta chain was sequenced in a study of T cell repertoires in cytomegalovirus infection. The overall study: Epitope selection comprised recently identified HLA-C-restricted CMV epitopes and well-studied HLA-B-restricted CMV epitopes. Evidence of both CMV infection and a matching HLA type came from public TCR beta signatures. Study findings and constraints: Across the ex vivo response, the dominant clonotypes were HLA-C-restricted CMV-specific TCR beta clonotypes.

TCRdb re-called the reads with MiXCR, one entry per CDR3 protein. The table lists roughly 500,000 distinct CDR3 sequences, roughly 42% of them singletons. The CDR3 loop spans 15 amino acids. Trimming left V 3 bases short and J 4 bases short, with 15 bases between. From germline, CDR1 is SGHVS and CDR2 FQNEAQ. This clonotype was recorded a few times. The antigen is unknown. The specimen was cultured PBMCs, collected from culture after CMV antigen stimulation. The V gene is TRBV7-8, the J gene TRBJ1-1; D is ambiguous. This receptor was identified in a human donor in good health (CMV status not recorded). Some clones in this sample may be carry-over from other donors' samples. This CDR3 reads CASSLVGRISTEAFF. In DNA form, the CDR3 reads TGTGCCAGCAGCTTGGTTGGCAGGATCAGCACTGAAGCTTTCTTT.